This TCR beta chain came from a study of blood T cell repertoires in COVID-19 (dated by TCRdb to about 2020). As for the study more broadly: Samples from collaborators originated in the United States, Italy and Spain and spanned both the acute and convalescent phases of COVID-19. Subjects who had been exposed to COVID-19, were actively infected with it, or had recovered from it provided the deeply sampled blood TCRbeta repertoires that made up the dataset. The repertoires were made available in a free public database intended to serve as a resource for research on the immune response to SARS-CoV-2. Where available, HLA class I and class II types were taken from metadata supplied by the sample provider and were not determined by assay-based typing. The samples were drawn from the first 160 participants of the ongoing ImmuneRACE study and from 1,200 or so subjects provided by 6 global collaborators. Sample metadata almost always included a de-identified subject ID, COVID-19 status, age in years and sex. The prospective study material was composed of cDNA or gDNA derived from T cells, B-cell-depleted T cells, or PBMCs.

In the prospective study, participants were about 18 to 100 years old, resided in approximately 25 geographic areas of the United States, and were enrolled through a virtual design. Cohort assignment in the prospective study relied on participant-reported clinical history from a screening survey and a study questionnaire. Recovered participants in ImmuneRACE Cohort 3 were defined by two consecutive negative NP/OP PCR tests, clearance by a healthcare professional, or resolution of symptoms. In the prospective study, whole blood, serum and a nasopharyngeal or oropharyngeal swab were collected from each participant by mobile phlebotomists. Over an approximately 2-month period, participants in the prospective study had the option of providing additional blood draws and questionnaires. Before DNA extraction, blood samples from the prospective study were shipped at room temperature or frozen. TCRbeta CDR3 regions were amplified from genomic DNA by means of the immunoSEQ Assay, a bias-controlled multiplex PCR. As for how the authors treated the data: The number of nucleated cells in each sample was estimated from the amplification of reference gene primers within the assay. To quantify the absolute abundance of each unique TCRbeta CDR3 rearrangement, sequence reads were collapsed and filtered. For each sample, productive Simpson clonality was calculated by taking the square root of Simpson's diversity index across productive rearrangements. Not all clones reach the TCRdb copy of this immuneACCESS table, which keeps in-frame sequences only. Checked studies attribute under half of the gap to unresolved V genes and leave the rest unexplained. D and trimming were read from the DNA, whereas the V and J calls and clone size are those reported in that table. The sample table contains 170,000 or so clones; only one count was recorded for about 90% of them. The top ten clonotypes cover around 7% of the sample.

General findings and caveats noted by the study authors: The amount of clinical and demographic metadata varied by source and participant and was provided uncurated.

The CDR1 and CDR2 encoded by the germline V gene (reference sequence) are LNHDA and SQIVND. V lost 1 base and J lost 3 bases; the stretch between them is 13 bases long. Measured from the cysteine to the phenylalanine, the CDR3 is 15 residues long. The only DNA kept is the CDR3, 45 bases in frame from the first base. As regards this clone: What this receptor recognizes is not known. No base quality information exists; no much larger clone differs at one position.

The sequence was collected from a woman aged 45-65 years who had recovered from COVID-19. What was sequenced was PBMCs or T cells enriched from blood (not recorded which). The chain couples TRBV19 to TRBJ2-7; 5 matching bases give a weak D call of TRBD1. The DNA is TGTGCCAGTAGTATAGCGGCAGGGTTTATCTACGAGCAGTACTTC. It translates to CASSIAAGFIYEQYF.